These 21 T cell receptor beta chains originate from one sample sequenced in a study of control samples from healthy donors and cancer patients. Profiling relied on immunoSEQ multiplex PCR, and the TCRdb table lists in-frame clones only, not all of them. Of over 150,000 clones in the sample, around 94% were seen once. The material sequenced was PBMCs. The receptors were sampled from a man aged 55-75 years with colorectal cancer.

The chain links TRBV6-5 to TRBJ2-5; TRBD1 aligns across 9 bases. This CDR3 has 15 amino acids. Trimming removed 6 bases from V and 5 bases from J; junction bases left unmatched: 10. Germline V gene data show CDR1 as MNHEY and CDR2 as SVGAGI. The CDR3 here is CASSYQQGAGETQYF. In DNA form, the CDR3 reads TGTGCCAGCAGCTACCAACAGGGGGCAGGGGAGACCCAGTACTTC.

V gene TRBV30 combines with J gene TRBJ1-2, with D possibly TRBD1 on 6 matching bases. The CDR3 has 18 residues. Between the trimmed V and J ends, which lost 2 bases and 2 bases, there was a span of 24 bases. CDR1 is GTSNPN, CDR2 SVGIG, per germline (reference sequence). CDR3 sequence (DNA): TGTGCCTGGAGTCGGTGGGTCGGTGGCGAGACAGGAAACTATGGCTACACCTTC. Translation gives CAWSRWVGGETGNYGYTF.

The V call is TRBV18, the J call TRBJ1-1; no clear D gene. The CDR3 is made up of 12 amino acids. V was shortened by 3 bases and J by 2 bases, with 4 bases between the two germline ends. CDR1 is KGHSH and CDR2 is LQKENI in the germline V gene. The CDR3 DNA reads as TGTGCCAGCTCACCCCCAAACACTGAAGCTTTCTTT. It codes for CASSPPNTEAFF.

The chain employs TRBV7-2 and TRBJ2-1, with 10 positions matching TRBD2. This CDR3 region has 15 residues. The germline V gene encodes CDR1 SGHTA and CDR2 FQGNSA. J lost 4 bases, V lost 5 bases, and 5 bases had no gene match. The CDR3 DNA reads as TGTGCCAGCAGCCGTACTAGCGGGAAATACAATGAGCAGTTCTTC. It encodes CASSRTSGKYNEQFF.

This sequence joins TRBV6-5 and TRBJ1-3, with 9 bases aligning to TRBD1. Germline loops: CDR1 MNHEY, CDR2 SVGAGI. V dropped 8 bases and J dropped 3; count of bases not matched to a gene: 2. The CDR3 is 13 residues long. CDR3 bases: TGTGCCAGCGGGGGACAGGGTGGAAACACCATATATTTT. Translation: CASGGQGGNTIYF.

The chain joins TRBV20-1 to TRBJ2-5; D is unclear. This CDR3 has 11 residues. Germline CDR1 reads DFQATT; CDR2 reads SNEGSKA (reference sequence). The V end was cut by 0 bases, the J end by 5 bases, with 4 bases between. In DNA, the CDR3 is TGCAGTGCTAGAGAGGGTGAGACCCAGTACTTC. Amino acids: CSAREGETQYF.

The J gene is TRBJ2-5, the V gene TRBV7-6; 13 bases agree with TRBD2. Germline trimming cut 5 bases from V and 5 bases from J; bases unmatched to any gene: 2. CDR3 length: 14 amino acids. Germline-derived CDR1 and CDR2 are SGHVS and FNYEAQ. The CDR3, as DNA: TGTGCCAGCAGCCCGGGACTAGCGGGGGAGACCCAGTACTTC. This gives the protein CASSPGLAGETQYF.

The genes are TRBV19 and TRBJ2-7, with 7 bases fitting TRBD1. Germline values: CDR1 LNHDA, CDR2 SQIVND (reference sequence). V dropped 1 base and J dropped 3; count of bases not matched to a gene: 6. The CDR3 is 15 residues long. The CDR3 reads CASSIGGTEHYEQYF. CDR3 nucleotides: TGTGCCAGTAGTATAGGTGGGACAGAACACTACGAGCAGTACTTC.

The sample holds one count of this clone. Other nucleotide sequences in the sample specify the same CDR3. The V and J genes are TRBV7-9 and TRBJ2-7; the D call may be TRBD1 or TRBD2 (5 bases each). The ends were cut back, 1 base at V and 0 bases at J, with 10 bases in the middle. The CDR3 sequence is 15 residues long. Germline CDR1 and CDR2: SEHNR and FQNEAQ (reference sequence). CDR3 sequence reads: CASSLGGGSSYEQYF. As DNA, the CDR3 is TGTGCCAGCAGCTTAGGTGGGGGAAGCTCCTACGAGCAGTACTTC.

The J gene is TRBJ2-5, the V gene TRBV19, with a tentative D call TRBD2 (6 bases). Germline lookup yields CDR1 LNHDA and CDR2 SQIVND (reference sequence). V lost 9 bases and J 3 bases, leaving 17 bases between the germline ends. The CDR3 is 14 amino acids. The CDR3 region has the DNA TGTGCCAGCTGTCCCTCAGCGGGTGAAGAGACCCAGTACTTC. This gives the protein CASCPSAGEETQYF.

The rearrangement links TRBV20-1 to TRBJ2-5, with D perhaps TRBD1 (5 bases). The CDR3 is 11 amino acids. CDR1 and CDR2 (germline): DFQATT, SNEGSKA (reference sequence). V was trimmed by 7 bases and J by 7 bases, leaving 13 bases between them. The CDR3 DNA reads TGCAGTGTGACAGAAATGGTGACCCAGTACTTC. The encoded protein is CSVTEMVTQYF.

The chain is built from TRBV7-2 and TRBJ1-4; TRBD1 is a possible D gene (5 bases). The CDR3 sequence is 16 residues long. Trimming removed 1 base at V and 3 bases at J, with 12 bases between. Germline CDR1 SGHTA, CDR2 FQGNSA. CDR3 coding DNA: TGTGCCAGCAGCTTAGGGCCGTCGGGGGCTAATGAAAAACTGTTTTTT. It yields the protein CASSLGPSGANEKLFF.

J is TRBJ1-1 and V is TRBV5-1, with 7 bases matching TRBD1. Germline assignment: CDR1 SGHRS and CDR2 YFSETQ. V was pared by 2 bases and J by 1 base, with 8 bases of the junction left unmatched. This CDR3 region has 16 residues. This CDR3 reads CASSFVDRVGNTEAFF. The CDR3 nucleotides are TGCGCCAGCAGCTTTGTCGACAGGGTTGGGAACACTGAAGCTTTCTTT. The full variable domain, rest sourced from reference TRBV5-1 and TRBJ1-1, is KAGVTQTPRYLIKTRGQQVTLSCSPISGHRSVSWYQQTPGQGLQFLFEYFSETQRNKGNFPGRFSGRQFSNSRSEMNVSTLELGDSALYLCASSFVDRVGNTEAFFGQGTRLTVV.

Details on this clone: In the same sample, other DNA sequences code for this CDR3. This chain uses TRBV3-1 (or the pseudogene TRBV3-2) with TRBJ1-1, with D hard to call. V lost 0 bases, J lost 1 base, and 6 bases lay in between. The germline gives CDR1 LGHDT, CDR2 YNNKEL (reference sequence). This CDR3 is built from 14 residues. This CDR3 reads CASSQDQANTEAFF. The CDR3 bases are TGTGCCAGCAGCCAAGATCAGGCGAACACTGAAGCTTTCTTT.

The table lists this clone with a count of one. The chain combines TRBV7-9 with TRBJ2-1, with D hard to call. This CDR3 comprises 13 residues. Between the trimmed V and J ends, which lost 0 bases and 4 bases, there was a span of 4 bases. The germline gives CDR1 SEHNR, CDR2 FQNEAQ (reference sequence). In DNA, the CDR3 is TGTGCCAGCAGCTTAGCCGATTACAATGAGCAGTTCTTC. Encoded protein: CASSLADYNEQFF.

The chain carries TRBV5-4 and TRBJ2-5; 10 nucleotides align to TRBD2. With V trimmed by 4 bases and J by 3 bases, 3 bases remained unmatched. The V gene's germline CDR1 is SGHNT and CDR2 YYREEE (reference sequence). The CDR3 spans 14 residues. The CDR3 region is CASSPGTSEETQYF. DNA for the CDR3: TGTGCCAGCAGCCCCGGGACTAGCGAAGAGACCCAGTACTTC.

V gene TRBV28 combines with J gene TRBJ1-2; 9 positions agree with TRBD1. Trimming cost V 5 bases and J 8 bases; bases outside gene matches: 9. CDR3 length equals 14 residues. Per the germline V gene, CDR1 is MDHEN and CDR2 is SYDVKM. CDR3 sequence (DNA): TGTGCCAGCAGTCTCCCGGACAGGGGAGGCGGCTACACCTTC. It is translated as CASSLPDRGGGYTF.

CDR3 sequence (DNA): TGCGCCAGCAGTATAGGGGGATCTGGAAACACCATATATTTT. Protein sequence: CASSIGGSGNTIYF. J is TRBJ1-3 and V is TRBV10-2, with TRBD1 as a possible D gene (6 bases). CDR3 length: 14 residues. In germline, CDR1 is WSHSY, CDR2 SAAADI. Trimming pared 5 bases from V and 1 base from J, leaving 9 bases between.

The CDR3 nucleotides are TGTGCCAGCAGCGTAGGCCCAGCGGGGGGGCTGTCCTACGAGCAGTACTTC. It is translated as CASSVGPAGGLSYEQYF. The rearrangement links TRBV9 to TRBJ2-7; 10 nucleotides match TRBD2. CDR1 is SGDLS, CDR2 YYNGEE, per germline. The CDR3 is made up of 17 amino acids. Trimming cost V 0 bases and J 1 base; bases outside gene matches: 7.

The rearrangement uses TRBV24-1 and TRBJ1-4, with D hard to call. Trimming removed 5 bases from V and 9 bases from J, with 6 bases in between. This CDR3 has 11 amino acids. Germline CDR1 KGHDR, CDR2 SFDVKD. CDR3 in amino acids: CATSGHQKLFF. The CDR3 DNA reads TGTGCCACCAGTGGCCACCAAAAACTGTTTTTT.

This clone was detected once. The J gene is TRBJ1-6, the V gene TRBV4-3; D remains unclear. The CDR3 spans 13 residues. CDR1 is LGHNA, CDR2 YSLEER, per germline. V was shortened by 4 bases and J by 9 bases, with 10 bases between the two germline ends. The CDR3 loop is CASSLSRGSPLHF. The CDR3 coding sequence is TGCGCCAGCAGCCTCTCCAGAGGTTCACCCCTCCACTTT.